The rows below give T cell receptor beta chains drawn from one sample of a study of glioma-infiltrating T cells after dendritic cell vaccination. Here immunoSEQ multiplex PCR was the method, and the copy in TCRdb shows in-frame clones only, minus some. This sample has about 92,000 clones, with under 90% found just once. The material was blood, obtained before dendritic cell vaccination. Source of these receptors: a human donor with glioblastoma. The CDR3 runs from the conserved cysteine through the conserved F or W. The order of the fields is clone size, CDR3 length, V gene, J gene, CDR3 protein. Size is omitted from some rows. Given values are once, few, many or a class for expanded clones.

size: -; length: 15; V: TRBV19; J: TRBJ2-3; CDR3: CASSTRDSSTDTQYF
size: once; length: 14; V: TRBV7-3; J: TRBJ2-3; CDR3: CASSLQSDTDTQYF
size: -; length: 15; V: TRBV7-3; J: TRBJ2-3; CDR3: CASSASGSRADTQYF
size: -; length: 17; V: TRBV28; J: TRBJ2-5; CDR3: CASSLWAGKPKQETQYF
size: few; length: 18; V: TRBV4-3; J: TRBJ2-2; CDR3: CASSQDPAGGRHTGELFF
size: -; length: 16; V: TRBV14; J: TRBJ1-1; CDR3: CASSQGTGGRNTEAFF
size: few; length: 15; V: TRBV6-6; J: TRBJ2-7; CDR3: CASSSAGASSYEQYF
size: -; length: 12; V: TRBV29-1; J: TRBJ2-2; CDR3: CSVGASAGELFF
size: -; length: 18; V: TRBV9; J: TRBJ1-6; CDR3: CASSVARGDSLYNSPLHF
size: -; length: 16; V: TRBV10-3; J: TRBJ2-7; CDR3: CAISDPAGGVSYEQYF
size: -; length: 14; V: TRBV5-8; J: TRBJ2-7; CDR3: CASSLGGRSGEQYF
size: -; length: 14; V: TRBV5-1; J: TRBJ2-3; CDR3: CASSLGLAADTQYF
size: -; length: 15; V: TRBV5-1; J: TRBJ2-5; CDR3: CASFPDGGPQETQYF
size: -; length: 15; V: TRBV4-3; J: TRBJ1-3; CDR3: CASSRDRASGNTIYF
size: -; length: 13; V: TRBV4-1; J: TRBJ1-2; CDR3: CASSRPGGDGYTF
size: once; length: 17; V: TRBV9; J: TRBJ2-5; CDR3: CASSVEGQSYYKETQYF
size: -; length: 13; V: TRBV7-9; J: TRBJ1-1; CDR3: CASSSRGNTEAFF
size: -; length: 14; V: TRBV5-6; J: TRBJ1-6; CDR3: CASSPYTNNSPLHF
size: -; length: 12; V: TRBV19; J: TRBJ2-5; CDR3: CASNEGKETQYF
size: -; length: 16; V: TRBV5-1; J: TRBJ2-1; CDR3: CASSNPLAANYNEQFF